This TCR beta chain came from a study of Graves' ophthalmopathy and Graves' hyperthyroidism. Using RNA transcripts, the TCR beta CDR3 regions were amplified. HTBI primers served in a first-round RT-PCR, which a second-round multiplex PCR followed. TCRdb re-called the multiplex PCR reads through MiXCR, storing one row per CDR3 protein. The sample lists around 1,000,000 distinct CDR3 sequences; about two fifths were seen once. The V gene's germline CDR1 is LNHDA and CDR2 SQIVND (reference sequence). This CDR3 region has 14 residues. Note on this clonotype: A read error is possible here, since a much larger clone lies one base away.

The V gene is TRBV19, the J gene TRBJ1-6, with D maybe TRBD1 (5 bases). The TCR comes from an adult man with Graves' hyperthyroidism. Sequenced input: peripheral blood or thyroid tissue (not recorded which). The CDR3 region has the DNA TGTGCCAGTAGTACCTGGGGCTATAGTTCACCCCTCCACTTT. Encoded protein: CASSTWGYSSPLHF.